This T cell receptor (beta chain) was obtained from a study of technical replicates of blood from a handful of donors. Some clones are missing from TCRdb's copy, which holds only in-frame ones; the method was immunoSEQ multiplex PCR. The sample has roughly 70,000 clones; around 97% are singletons. Germline CDR1 and CDR2: SEHNR and FQNEAQ (reference sequence). V was cut by 5 bases and J by 2 bases, with 6 bases left in between. The CDR3 loop spans 13 amino acids. The chain joins TRBV7-9 to TRBJ2-2; D gene uncertain. The specimen sequenced was T cells isolated from PBMCs. This receptor was identified in a human donor in good health. Here the CDR3 DNA reads TGTGCCAGCAGCACTAAAAACACCGGGGAGCTGTTTTTT. Translating gives CASSTKNTGELFF.